Shown below are 14 T cell receptor beta chains from a single sample sequenced in a study of T cells in Graves' hyperthyroidism and ophthalmopathy. RNA transcripts were the template for amplifying TCR beta CDR3 regions. RT-PCR in the first round (using the HTBI primer set) targeted the TCR CDR3. TCRdb independently ran MiXCR on the multiplex PCR reads; one entry per CDR3 protein. Of about 610,000 distinct CDR3 sequences in the sample, approximately 44% were seen once. Sequences were obtained from peripheral blood or thyroid tissue (not recorded which). The receptors stem from a woman aged 18 to 35 with Graves' hyperthyroidism.

The J gene is TRBJ2-1, the V gene TRBV24-1; 10 bases are a match to TRBD2. This CDR3 spans 15 amino acids. Trimming cost V 3 bases and J 8 bases; bases outside gene matches: 6. CDR1 and CDR2 from the germline V gene are KGHDR and SFDVKD. The CDR3 coding sequence is TGTGCCACCAGTGATCTTGCTAGCGGGAGTGATGAGCAGTTCTTC. Translation: CATSDLASGSDEQFF.

The chain joins TRBV5-1 to TRBJ2-3; D is perhaps TRBD2 (6 bases). CDR1 SGHRS and CDR2 YFSETQ come from the germline V gene. This CDR3 is built from 14 residues. The V and J ends lost 1 base and 4 bases respectively, with 10 bases between them. The CDR3 loop is CASSLSGEADTQYF. CDR3 coding DNA: TGCGCCAGCAGCTTGTCGGGAGAGGCAGATACGCAGTATTTT.

For this clonotype: Just one base apart from a much larger clone, this may be a read error. The chain carries TRBV5-1 and TRBJ1-2, with D uncertain. This CDR3 is 13 amino acids long. The germline CDR1 and CDR2 sequences are SGHRS and YFSETQ. The CDR3 nucleotides are TGCGCCGGCAGCCCCGCATCTGGACCTGGCTACACCTTC. It yields the protein CAGSPASGPGYTF.

This clonotype showed up many times. The chain carries TRBV7-9 and TRBJ2-5; unclear D gene. In germline, CDR1 is SEHNR, CDR2 FQNEAQ (reference sequence). The CDR3 has 11 amino acids. Trimming shortened V by 8 bases and J by 5 bases, and 9 bases separated the two germline ends. CDR3 region: CASEVSETQYF. For the CDR3, the DNA is TGTGCCAGCGAGGTTTCGGAGACCCAGTACTTC.

This clonotype was counted many times. The chain couples TRBV20-1 to TRBJ2-5; TRBD1 agrees at 7 bases. The ends lost 0 bases at V and 4 bases at J; junction bases unmatched: 11. The CDR3 consists of 16 residues. CDR1 DFQATT and CDR2 SNEGSKA come from the germline V gene (reference sequence). CDR3 nucleotides: TGCAGTGCTAGAGACTTCGAAGGGGGCGGATTAGAGACCCAGTACTTC. Translating it yields CSARDFEGGGLETQYF.

This clonotype was recorded at least ten times. V usage is TRBV2 and J usage is TRBJ2-7; 10 bases are a match to TRBD2. Trimming cost V 6 bases and J 6 bases; bases outside gene matches: 8. From germline, CDR1 is SNHLY and CDR2 FYNNEI. The CDR3 has 14 amino acids. This chain's CDR3 is CASRGLSGRIEQYF. The CDR3 DNA sequence: TGTGCCAGCAGGGGTCTTAGCGGGAGGATCGAGCAGTACTTC.

The chain joins TRBV7-9 to TRBJ1-2; D not resolved. The V gene's germline CDR1 is SEHNR and CDR2 FQNEAQ (reference sequence). Trimming removed 7 bases at V and 6 bases at J, with 12 bases between. The CDR3 length is 12 residues. CDR3 loop: CASKPGGHGYTF. The CDR3 bases are TGTGCCAGCAAACCGGGAGGGCATGGCTACACCTTC.

In its sample, this clonotype was seen once. V and J are TRBV2 and TRBJ1-1, with D possibly being TRBD1 (6 bases). CDR1 is SNHLY and CDR2 is FYNNEI in the germline V gene. Trimming left V 6 bases short and J 1 base short, with 12 bases between. The CDR3 is 14 amino acids. The CDR3 DNA sequence: TGTGCCAGCAGGCAGGACAGTCAGAACACTGAAGCTTTCTTT. Translation gives CASRQDSQNTEAFF.

This clonotype was counted ten times or more. V is TRBV7-2 and J is TRBJ1-2; D ambiguous. With 1 base removed from V and 4 bases from J, the gap between germline ends came to 4 bases. Germline loops: CDR1 SGHTA, CDR2 FQGNSA. This CDR3 is 12 amino acids long. CDR3 in amino acids: CASSLGSYGYTF. DNA for the CDR3: TGTGCCAGCAGCTTAGGGAGCTATGGCTACACCTTC.

This clonotype was picked up a small number of times. This chain connects TRBV2 to TRBJ1-2, with 8 nucleotides matching TRBD1. V dropped 8 bases and J dropped 6; count of bases not matched to a gene: 17. CDR1 SNHLY and CDR2 FYNNEI come from the germline V gene. The CDR3 totals 16 residues. The CDR3 DNA reads TGTGCCAGCTCACCAGTCCCGGGACAGGACCCCCATGGCTACACCTTC. Encoded protein: CASSPVPGQDPHGYTF. The whole variable domain, filled in from reference TRBV2 and TRBJ1-2, reads EPEVTQTPSHQVTQMGQEVILRCVPISNHLYFYWYRQILGQKVEFLVSFYNNEISEKSEIFDDQFSVERPDGSNFTLKIRSTKLEDSAMYFCASSPVPGQDPHGYTFGSGTRLTVV.

This clonotype occurred many times. The chain recombines TRBV24-1 with TRBJ2-2, with D possibly being TRBD2 (7 bases). CDR1 KGHDR and CDR2 SFDVKD come from the germline V gene. Trimming removed 1 base from V and 4 bases from J, with 18 bases in between. This CDR3 is built from 18 residues. CDR3 DNA: TGTGCCACCAGTGATTTTATGGGGGGGCGGTCGGCCACCGGGGAGCTGTTTTTT. It yields the protein CATSDFMGGRSATGELFF.

The V and J genes are TRBV5-1 and TRBJ1-1; D uncertain. This CDR3 spans 11 amino acids. Trimming took off 4 bases at V and 5 bases at J, with 6 bases between the two ends. Germline V gives CDR1 SGHRS, CDR2 YFSETQ. The CDR3 DNA sequence: TGCGCCAGCAGCAGTGAAACTGAAGCTTTCTTT. This sequence encodes CASSSETEAFF.

This clonotype was seen many times. The J gene is TRBJ1-5, the V gene TRBV19, with D possibly matching TRBD1 (6 bases). The CDR3 totals 15 residues. V lost 4 bases to trimming and J lost 0 bases, with 10 bases between them. Germline lookup yields CDR1 LNHDA and CDR2 SQIVND (reference sequence). The CDR3 loop is CASSTDSNSNQPQHF. In nucleotides, the CDR3 is TGTGCCAGTAGTACGGACAGCAATAGCAATCAGCCCCAGCATTTT.

Ten or more counts support this clonotype. The V and J genes are TRBV6-1 and TRBJ1-5; a possible D gene is TRBD1 (6 bases). Germline CDR1 MNHNS, CDR2 SASEGT. V gave up 4 bases and J gave up 2 bases, with 12 bases separating them. CDR3 length: 15 amino acids. CDR3 DNA: TGTGCCAGCAGTGGGGGGGCGGGCGGCAATCAGCCCCAGCATTTT. Protein: CASSGGAGGNQPQHF.